The entry below gives a single T cell receptor beta chain sequence along with its context. Its target is not known. This sample is drawn from a study of cytomegalovirus exposure and HLA in healthy donors. Whole-study findings and limits: With further analysis later on, most CMV-associated TCR beta chains appeared HLA-restricted.

The PCR was carried out with 60 Vbeta primers and 13 Jbeta primers. Using immunoSEQ multiplex PCR, the repertoire was profiled, and TCRdb retains in-frame clones only, with some absent. The table records 150,000 to 200,000 clones, approximately 75% of them present only once. CDR1 is SGHTS, CDR2 YDEGEE, per germline. V shed 4 bases and J 6 bases; nucleotides not matched to a gene: 10. This CDR3 region has 15 residues. The sequence came from a man in his fifties in good health and CMV-seropositive. The chain recombines TRBV5-8 with TRBJ1-2, with 9 bases lining up with TRBD1. Sequenced sample: PBMCs. CDR3: CASSQTYRGPNGYTF. CDR3 nucleotides: TGTGCCAGCAGCCAAACCTACAGGGGGCCAAATGGCTACACCTTC.